The text below deals with one TCR beta chain. V lost 2 bases and J lost 3, with 8 bases in between. This CDR3 region has 13 residues. CDR1 and CDR2 from the germline V gene are SGHRS and YFSETQ. These data belong to a study of identical twins. The cDNA had a unique molecular identifier and a template-switch universal primer site. TCRdb passed the 5' RACE reads through MiXCR, listing each CDR3 protein once. The sample holds hundreds of thousands of distinct CDR3 sequences, around 21% seen once. With no exceptions, donors were healthy Caucasians. These data also formed part of another study, on T cells expressing NK-cell markers. That report notes: In roughly six donors, dominant CD3+CD56+NKG2C+ clonotypes ranked among the top 10 CD8+ clonotypes. Whether expanded NKG2C+ T cell clones recognized HCMV stayed uncertain.

This TCR was sampled from a woman aged 18-29 years in good health. The specimen sequenced was PBMCs. This chain links TRBV5-1 with TRBJ1-1; D unclear. CDR3 sequence reads: CASSFKGDTEAFF. The DNA for the CDR3 is TGCGCCAGCAGCTTCAAGGGAGACACTGAAGCTTTCTTT.